The clone carrying this TCR beta chain was picked up many times. The entry originates in a study of T-cell memory formation after mild COVID-19. The CDR3 consists of 15 residues. The V and J ends lost 5 bases and 4 bases respectively, with 15 bases between them. In germline, CDR1 is SGHVS, CDR2 FQNEAQ. The TCR alpha and TCR beta cDNA libraries, bearing sample barcodes and UMIs, were generated by 5'RACE using constant-segment primers. Using its own MiXCR run on the 5' RACE reads, TCRdb lists one record per CDR3 protein. Here the sample spans approximately 150,000 distinct CDR3 sequences, 5.5% to 7% being singletons.

Sequencing was carried out using PBMCs or a T cell subset sorted from them (not recorded which). The origin of this receptor is an adult woman who had mild COVID-19 (a few samples of this study predate the infection). Cell type and time point are not known. The chain has TRBV7-8 and TRBJ1-5; D gene unclear. This chain's CDR3 is CASSRKRTGNQPQHF. In DNA, the CDR3 is TGTGCCAGCAGCCGAAAAAGGACGGGGAATCAGCCCCAGCATTTT. Together with reference TRBV7-8 and TRBJ1-5, the CDR3 gives the full variable domain: GAGVSQSPRYKVAKRGQDVALRCDPISGHVSLFWYQQALGQGPEFLTYFQNEAQLDKSGLPSDRFFAERPEGSVSTLKIQRTQQEDSAVYLCASSRKRTGNQPQHFGDGTRLSIL.